The present entry profiles one TCR beta chain with its context. Assay: immunoSEQ multiplex PCR; the TCRdb copy retains only in-frame clones and omits some. The data contain more than 50,000 clones, about 90% of them singletons. V gave up 1 base and J gave up 0 bases, with 4 bases separating them. The germline gives CDR1 SGHNT, CDR2 YYREEE (reference sequence). The CDR3 consists of 14 residues. This entry comes from a study of T cell changes during pregnancy in multiple sclerosis. The chain carries TRBV5-4 and TRBJ1-4; D gene unclear. The sample was CD4+ T cells from peripheral blood mononuclear cells, taken after pregnancy. The sequence was obtained from a female donor in good health, enrolled as a control in a pregnancy study. This chain's CDR3 is CASSLRATNEKLFF. DNA of the CDR3: TGTGCCAGCAGCTTGCGTGCAACTAATGAAAAACTGTTTTTT.